The 16 T cell receptor beta chains presented below share a single source sample, sequenced in a study of long-term antiretroviral therapy in people with HIV. Samples were assayed with immunoSEQ v3.0 at survey level. Sequencing was performed with immunoSEQ multiplex PCR; in TCRdb, only in-frame clones are kept and a portion is missing. The sample consists of approximately 30,000 clones, around 97% of them appearing once. The specimen comprised unsorted PBMCs, sampled 7.6 years after starting antiretroviral therapy. The receptors derive from a man aged 25-45 years with HIV.

The V and J genes are TRBV7-2 and TRBJ2-7; D uncertain. The germline V gene encodes CDR1 SGHTA and CDR2 FQGNSA. The germline V and J ends were trimmed by 1 base and 4 bases, with 11 bases remaining between them. This CDR3 has 14 residues. DNA of the CDR3: TGTGCCAGCAGCTTAGTTTTTGATGGGTACGAGCAGTACTTC. Protein: CASSLVFDGYEQYF.

The chain couples TRBV7-9 to TRBJ2-7, with D perhaps matching TRBD2 (5 bases). Between the trimmed V and J ends, which lost 3 bases and 5 bases, there was a span of 14 bases. CDR1 is SEHNR and CDR2 is FQNEAQ in the germline V gene (reference sequence). The CDR3 has 14 residues. CDR3 in amino acids: CASSLGTSEDEQYF. CDR3 DNA: TGTGCCAGCAGCTTGGGCACTAGTGAGGACGAGCAGTACTTC. The full variable domain, rest sourced from reference TRBV7-9 and TRBJ2-7, is DTGVSQNPRHKITKRGQNVTFRCDPISEHNRLYWYRQTLGQGPEFLTYFQNEAQLEKSRLLSDRFSAERPKGSFSTLEIQRTEQGDSAMYLCASSLGTSEDEQYFGPGTRLTVT.

This chain links TRBV7-3 with TRBJ2-3; D possibly corresponds to TRBD1 (6 bases). The CDR3 runs 14 residues. Per the germline V gene, CDR1 is SGHTA and CDR2 is FQGTGA. The V end lost 2 bases, the J end lost 2 bases, and 8 bases lay between the germline ends. The CDR3 protein is CASSLAGDTDTQYF. The CDR3 nucleotides are TGTGCCAGCAGCTTAGCAGGGGACACAGATACGCAGTATTTT.

The table lists this clone with a count of one. This chain links TRBV4-2 with TRBJ2-7; possible D gene TRBD2, 7 bases. Trimming took 4 bases from V and 4 from J, leaving 26 bases between them. The CDR3 covers 18 residues. CDR1 and CDR2 from the germline V gene are LGHNA and YNFKEQ. The DNA of the CDR3 is TGTGCCAGCAGCCCTCTTGGGCCCGCTGGGGGGGCGGAGTACGAGCAGTACTTC. Encoded protein: CASSPLGPAGGAEYEQYF.

The genes are TRBV25-1 and TRBJ1-2; unclear D gene. V gave up 3 bases and J gave up 3 bases, with 2 bases separating them. This CDR3 has 11 amino acids. Germline V gene data show CDR1 as MGHDK and CDR2 as SYGVNS. The chain's CDR3 is CASSDYYGYTF. The CDR3, as DNA: TGTGCCAGCAGTGACTACTATGGCTACACCTTC.

This sequence joins TRBV27 and TRBJ2-1; either TRBD1 or TRBD2 may supply D (6 bases each). This CDR3 has 17 amino acids. Germline V gene lookup returns CDR1 MNHEY and CDR2 SMNVEV (reference sequence). V was clipped by 6 bases and J by 7 bases, with 25 bases between them. The CDR3 bases are TGTGCCAGCAGACGCCAGGGGCGGGGCCCCTCTCGGAATGAGCAGTTCTTC. Translation: CASRRQGRGPSRNEQFF.

The chain joins TRBV7-2 to TRBJ1-6; D gene uncertain. Trimming cost V 3 bases and J 11 bases, with 14 bases left between them. Germline-derived CDR1 and CDR2 are SGHTA and FQGNSA. CDR3 length equals 14 residues. The CDR3 bases are TGTGCCAGCAGCTTTCGGAGGGAGAGGGCACCCCTCCACTTT. Its translation: CASSFRRERAPLHF.

The sample holds one count of this clone. This chain links TRBV19 with TRBJ1-1, with 7 positions matching TRBD1. This CDR3 comprises 13 residues. In germline, CDR1 is LNHDA, CDR2 SQIVND (reference sequence). Unmatched junction bases numbered 5, after V lost 9 bases and J lost 1 base. This CDR3 reads CASQGVRNTEAFF. In DNA, the CDR3 is TGTGCCAGCCAGGGGGTCAGGAACACTGAAGCTTTCTTT.

The gene calls are TRBV29-1 and TRBJ1-1, with unresolved D. The ends were cut back, 2 bases at V and 5 bases at J, with 6 bases in the middle. This CDR3 has 11 amino acids. The V gene's germline CDR1 is SQVTM and CDR2 ANQGSEA. CDR3 loop: CSVELETEAFF. CDR3 nucleotides: TGCAGCGTTGAACTGGAGACTGAAGCTTTCTTT. Filled out from reference TRBV29-1 and TRBJ1-1, the complete variable domain reads SAVISQKPSRDICQRGTSLTIQCQVDSQVTMMFWYRQQPGQSLTLIATANQGSEATYESGFVIDKFPISRPNLTFSTLTVSNMSPEDSSIYLCSVELETEAFFGQGTRLTVV.

The chain combines TRBV6-6 with TRBJ2-5; 7 bases are shared with TRBD2. Looked up from germline, CDR1 is MNHNY and CDR2 is SVGAGI (reference sequence). The CDR3 sequence is 11 residues long. The J segment lost 7 bases and the V segment lost 8 bases, leaving 4 bases of the junction unmatched. CDR3 sequence reads: CASGREGTQYF. In DNA, the CDR3 is TGTGCCAGCGGCAGGGAGGGGACCCAGTACTTC.

The V call is TRBV19, the J call TRBJ1-4; tentative D call: TRBD1 (6 bases). This CDR3 is built from 13 residues. Germline lookup yields CDR1 LNHDA and CDR2 SQIVND (reference sequence). V lost 8 bases, J lost 4 bases, and 11 bases lay in between. CDR3 residues: CASSDRFNEKLFF. DNA of the CDR3: TGTGCCAGTTCTGACAGGTTTAATGAAAAACTGTTTTTT.

The chain combines TRBV4-1 with TRBJ1-5; no clear D gene. The CDR3 is 16 residues long. CDR1 and CDR2 (germline): MGHRA, YSYEKL. Trimming removed 0 bases from V and 0 bases from J, with 9 bases in between. The CDR3, as DNA: TGCGCCAGCAGCCAAGATCCAGGTAATAGCAATCAGCCCCAGCATTTT. Its translation: CASSQDPGNSNQPQHF.

The gene calls are TRBV9 and TRBJ2-5; D unclear. There are 15 residues in the CDR3. The germline V and J ends were trimmed by 1 base and 1 base, with 11 bases remaining between them. Per germline, CDR1 SGDLS and CDR2 YYNGEE. CDR3 amino acids: CASSVNPRSQETQYF. Here the CDR3 DNA reads TGTGCCAGCAGCGTAAACCCCAGGAGCCAAGAGACCCAGTACTTC.

The chain is built from TRBV7-6 and TRBJ1-3; tentatively, D is TRBD1 (5 bases). The CDR3 has 16 residues. Between the trimmed V and J ends, which lost 0 bases and 0 bases, there was a span of 9 bases. Germline V CDR1 and CDR2: SGHVS, FNYEAQ. The CDR3 loop reads CASSLAPGHSGNTIYF. The CDR3 nucleotides read TGTGCCAGCAGCTTAGCGCCCGGACACTCTGGAAACACCATATATTTT.

The genes are TRBV7-9 and TRBJ1-4, with TRBD1 matching 12 bases. This CDR3 has 16 residues. V lost 5 bases to trimming and J lost 7 bases; unmatched junction nucleotides: 8. From germline, CDR1 is SEHNR and CDR2 FQNEAQ (reference sequence). The CDR3 nucleotides are TGTGCCAGCAGCCTGCTACCGGGACAGGGGGCTGAAAAACTGTTTTTT. Amino acids: CASSLLPGQGAEKLFF.

The chain links TRBV27 to TRBJ2-1; D is unresolved. CDR1 is MNHEY and CDR2 is SMNVEV in the germline V gene (reference sequence). V was clipped by 5 bases and J by 6 bases, with 14 bases between them. The CDR3 has 14 residues. As DNA, the CDR3 is TGTGCCAGCAGTAGGACGGTTCCCCCCAATGAGCAGTTCTTC. Encoded protein: CASSRTVPPNEQFF.